This T cell receptor beta chain was captured in a study of shared clonotypes between healthy human individuals. Across the whole study: A couple of women and three men aged 18 to 49 served as donors.

CDR1 and CDR2 (germline): MGHRA, YSYEKL. V was shortened by 0 bases and J by 2 bases, with 23 bases between the two germline ends. The CDR3 is made up of 20 amino acids. Findings of the study overall: The naive CD4 repertoires of a few donors were compared, and approximately 5.3% of clonotypes were shared. The donor pool, a small one, limited the genetic and exposure-history diversity represented. Naive subsets generally exceeded memory subsets in estimated richness.

Turning to this clone: The target antigen is unknown.

Assay used: immunoSEQ multiplex PCR; TCRdb lists only in-frame clones, some missing. This sample has 1.5 million to 2.5 million clones, with around 96% found just once. Naive CD8 cells comprised CD45RO-negative, CCR7-positively selected cells, excluding terminally differentiated effector memory CD45RA+ cells. The sequenced material came from naive CD8+ T cells sorted from blood. The rearrangement joins TRBV4-1 to TRBJ1-5; tentative D call: TRBD1 (6 bases). The clonotype was recovered from a man aged 18 to 29 in good health. In DNA, the CDR3 is TGCGCCAGCAGCCAAGATTCGCGGGACACGGGGGTTTTTGGCAATCAGCCCCAGCATTTT. The encoded protein is CASSQDSRDTGVFGNQPQHF.